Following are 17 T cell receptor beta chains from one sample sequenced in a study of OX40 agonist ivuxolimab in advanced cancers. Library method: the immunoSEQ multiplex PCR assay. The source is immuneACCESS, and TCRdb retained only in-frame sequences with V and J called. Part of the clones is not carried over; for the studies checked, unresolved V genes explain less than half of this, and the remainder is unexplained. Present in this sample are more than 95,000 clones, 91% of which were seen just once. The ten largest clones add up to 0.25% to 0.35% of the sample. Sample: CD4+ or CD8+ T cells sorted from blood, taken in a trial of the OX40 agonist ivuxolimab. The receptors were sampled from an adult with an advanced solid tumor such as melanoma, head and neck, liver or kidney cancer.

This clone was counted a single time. The CDR3 sequence: CASSPPASGPGETQYF. The CDR3 region has the DNA TGTGCCAGCTCACCACCGGCTAGCGGACCTGGAGAGACCCAGTACTTC. The V call is TRBV18, the J call TRBJ2-5; TRBD2 agrees at 7 bases. The V segment lost 0 bases and the J segment 4 bases; nucleotides outside the gene matches: 8. In germline, CDR1 is KGHSH, CDR2 LQKENI. The CDR3 consists of 16 residues.

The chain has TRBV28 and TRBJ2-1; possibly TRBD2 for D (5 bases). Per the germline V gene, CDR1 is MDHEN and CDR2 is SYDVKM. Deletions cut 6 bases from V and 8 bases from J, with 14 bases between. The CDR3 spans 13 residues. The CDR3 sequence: CASRPGVQHEQFF. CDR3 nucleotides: TGTGCCAGCAGACCCGGGGTGCAACATGAGCAGTTCTTC.

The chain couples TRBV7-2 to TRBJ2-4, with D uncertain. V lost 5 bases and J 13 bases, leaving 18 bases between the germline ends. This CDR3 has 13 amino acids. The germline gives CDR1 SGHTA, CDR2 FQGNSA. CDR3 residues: CASSRGGAEKQYF. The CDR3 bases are TGTGCCAGCAGCCGCGGTGGTGCAGAAAAGCAGTACTTC.

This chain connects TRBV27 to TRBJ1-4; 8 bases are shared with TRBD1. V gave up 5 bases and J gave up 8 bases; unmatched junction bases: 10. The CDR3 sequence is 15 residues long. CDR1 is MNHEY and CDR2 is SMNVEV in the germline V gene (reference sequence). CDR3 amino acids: CASSPRTGLREKLFF. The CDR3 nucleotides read TGTGCCAGCAGTCCGCGGACAGGGTTGAGGGAAAAACTGTTTTTT.

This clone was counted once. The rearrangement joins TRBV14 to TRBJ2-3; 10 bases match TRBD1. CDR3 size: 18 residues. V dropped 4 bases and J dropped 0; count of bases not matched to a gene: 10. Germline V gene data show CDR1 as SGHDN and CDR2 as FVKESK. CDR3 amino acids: CASSRDRGVFGSTDTQYF. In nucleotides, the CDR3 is TGTGCCAGCAGCCGGGACAGGGGAGTGTTTGGGAGCACAGATACGCAGTATTTT.

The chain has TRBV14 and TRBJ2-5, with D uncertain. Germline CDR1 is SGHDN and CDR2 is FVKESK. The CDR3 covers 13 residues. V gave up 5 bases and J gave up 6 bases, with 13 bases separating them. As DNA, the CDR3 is TGTGCCAGCAGCTCCACCGAACGGAAGACCCAGTACTTC. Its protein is CASSSTERKTQYF.

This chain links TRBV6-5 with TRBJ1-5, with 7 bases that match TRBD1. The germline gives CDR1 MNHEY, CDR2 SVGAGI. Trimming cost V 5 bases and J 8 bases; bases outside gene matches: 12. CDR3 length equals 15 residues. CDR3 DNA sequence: TGTGCCAGCAGTCGGACAGGAGGGGGTATCGAGCCCCAGCATTTT. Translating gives CASSRTGGGIEPQHF.

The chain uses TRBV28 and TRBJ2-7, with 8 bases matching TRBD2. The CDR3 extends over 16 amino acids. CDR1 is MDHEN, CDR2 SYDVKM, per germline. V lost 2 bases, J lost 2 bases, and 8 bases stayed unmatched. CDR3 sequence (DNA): TGTGCCAGCAGTTTAAACCGACTAGCGTCTCCCTACGAGCAGTACTTC. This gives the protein CASSLNRLASPYEQYF.

The CDR3 region has the DNA TGTGCCAGCAGCTTGGCGGTAGGAGTAAGCTACAATGAGCAGTTCTTC. This codes for CASSLAVGVSYNEQFF. The rearrangement uses TRBV5-4 and TRBJ2-1; D is undetermined. The length of the CDR3 is 16 residues. Germline V lookup: CDR1 SGHNT, CDR2 YYREEE (reference sequence). Trimming stripped 0 bases from V and 3 bases from J, with 13 bases between. Full variable domain (remainder filled in from reference TRBV5-4 and TRBJ2-1): ETGVTQSPTHLIKTRGQQVTLRCSSQSGHNTVSWYQQALGQGPQFIFQYYREEENGRGNFPPRFSGLQFPNYSSELNVNALELDDSALYLCASSLAVGVSYNEQFFGPGTRLTVL.

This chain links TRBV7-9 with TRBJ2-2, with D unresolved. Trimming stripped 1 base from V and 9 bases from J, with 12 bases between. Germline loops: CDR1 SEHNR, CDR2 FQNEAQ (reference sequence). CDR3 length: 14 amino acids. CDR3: CASSLGPERRELFF. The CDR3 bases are TGTGCCAGCAGCTTAGGGCCCGAACGCCGGGAGCTGTTTTTT. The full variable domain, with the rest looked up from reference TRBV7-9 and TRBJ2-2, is DTGVSQNPRHKITKRGQNVTFRCDPISEHNRLYWYRQTLGQGPEFLTYFQNEAQLEKSRLLSDRFSAERPKGSFSTLEIQRTEQGDSAMYLCASSLGPERRELFFGEGSRLTVL.

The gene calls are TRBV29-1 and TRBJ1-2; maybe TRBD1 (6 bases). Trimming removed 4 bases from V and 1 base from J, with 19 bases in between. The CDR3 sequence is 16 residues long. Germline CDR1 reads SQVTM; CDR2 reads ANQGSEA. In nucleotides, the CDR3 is TGCAGCGTTGTGTTCGGGGGGGCGGGTAATAACTATGGCTACACCTTC. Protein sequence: CSVVFGGAGNNYGYTF.

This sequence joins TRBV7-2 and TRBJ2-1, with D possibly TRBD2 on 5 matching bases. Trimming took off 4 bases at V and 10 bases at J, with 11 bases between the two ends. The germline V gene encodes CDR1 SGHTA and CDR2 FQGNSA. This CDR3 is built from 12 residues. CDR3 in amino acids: CASSYTPGEQFF. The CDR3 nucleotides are TGTGCCAGCAGCTACACCCCGGGGGAGCAGTTCTTC.

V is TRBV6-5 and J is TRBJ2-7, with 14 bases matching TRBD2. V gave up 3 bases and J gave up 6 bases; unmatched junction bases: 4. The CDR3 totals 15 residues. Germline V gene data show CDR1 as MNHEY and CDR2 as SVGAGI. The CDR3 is CASSYGTSGSGEQYF. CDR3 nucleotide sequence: TGTGCCAGCAGTTATGGGACTAGCGGGAGTGGCGAGCAGTACTTC.

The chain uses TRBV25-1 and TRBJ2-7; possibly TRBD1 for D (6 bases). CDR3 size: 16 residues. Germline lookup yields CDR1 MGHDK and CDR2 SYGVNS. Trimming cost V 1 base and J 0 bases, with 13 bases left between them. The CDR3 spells CASSELGTKNSYEQYF. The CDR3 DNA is TGTGCCAGCAGTGAATTAGGGACAAAAAACTCCTACGAGCAGTACTTC.

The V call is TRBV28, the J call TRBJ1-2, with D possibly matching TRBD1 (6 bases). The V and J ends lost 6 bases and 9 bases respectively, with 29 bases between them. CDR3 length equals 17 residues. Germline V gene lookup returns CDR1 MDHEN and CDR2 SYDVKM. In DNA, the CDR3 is TGTGCCAGCAGGCGGATTCGAGAGTGGGCAACAGGGTCAAGCTACACCTTC. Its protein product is CASRRIREWATGSSYTF.

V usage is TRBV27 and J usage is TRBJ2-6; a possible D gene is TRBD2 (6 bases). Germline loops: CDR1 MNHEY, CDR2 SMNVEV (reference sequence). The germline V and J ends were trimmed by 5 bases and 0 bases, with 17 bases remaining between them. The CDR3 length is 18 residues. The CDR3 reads CASSRPTRAPSGANVLTF. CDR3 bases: TGTGCCAGCAGTCGACCGACTAGGGCCCCCTCTGGGGCCAACGTCCTGACTTTC.

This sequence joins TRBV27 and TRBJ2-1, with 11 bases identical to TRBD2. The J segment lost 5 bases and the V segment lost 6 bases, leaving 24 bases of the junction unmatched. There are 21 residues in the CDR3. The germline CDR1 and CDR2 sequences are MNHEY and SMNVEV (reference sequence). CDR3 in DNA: TGTGCCAGCAGCCAGAGGTCGGCGCTTCTAGCGGGAGGTTTTCCCGACAATGAGCAGTTCTTC. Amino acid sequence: CASSQRSALLAGGFPDNEQFF.